One sample yielded the 23 T cell receptor beta chains listed below, sequenced in a study of read filtering for tumor transcriptome and immune sequencing. Molecular barcoded adaptors covering alpha/delta and beta/gamma chains were used on around 400 ng RNA. TCRdb reprocessed the reads via MiXCR and lists one record per CDR3 protein. Found here are some 46,000 distinct CDR3 sequences, approximately 12% of them singletons; the top ten hold approximately 14%. Sequencing was performed on a population of CD138-negative cells sorted from bone marrow. These receptors all stem from a donor over 35 with multiple myeloma.

Of note for this clonotype: A read error may produce the germline difference seen at one junction end. This rearrangement joins TRBV7-6 to TRBJ2-1, with D maybe TRBD1 (6 bases). Germline assignment: CDR1 SGHVS and CDR2 FNYEAQ. The length of the CDR3 is 14 residues. The chain's CDR3 is CASSLDTGNNGQFF. Written as DNA, the CDR3 is TGTGCCAGCAGCTTAGATACAGGGAACAATGGGCAGTTCTTC.

Many counts were recorded for this clonotype. The chain uses TRBV29-1 and TRBJ2-3, with 15 bases fitting TRBD2. With 6 bases clipped from V and 4 bases from J, the junction kept 8 bases outside the gene matches. This CDR3 is 16 amino acids long. Per germline, CDR1 SQVTM and CDR2 ANQGSEA. The CDR3 reads CSVSGLAGGLADTQYF. As DNA, the CDR3 is TGCAGCGTCTCCGGACTAGCGGGAGGGCTCGCAGATACGCAGTATTTT.

Ten or more counts support this clonotype. The V and J genes are TRBV3-1 and TRBJ2-1, with TRBD2 identical over 11 bases. This CDR3 comprises 15 residues. Germline CDR1 reads LGHDT; CDR2 reads YNNKEL (reference sequence). Trimming cost V 6 bases and J 3 bases; bases outside gene matches: 4. The CDR3 reads CASRDGLAGYNEQFF. DNA of the CDR3: TGTGCCAGCAGGGATGGACTAGCGGGCTACAATGAGCAGTTCTTC.

This clonotype was observed many times. The chain joins TRBV2 to TRBJ2-3; no firm D call. This CDR3 comprises 13 residues. CDR1 SNHLY and CDR2 FYNNEI come from the germline V gene. The ends were cut back, 10 bases at V and 3 bases at J, with 14 bases in the middle. CDR3 sequence (DNA): TGTGCCACGATGAACGACCAGACAGATACGCAGTATTTT. It is translated as CATMNDQTDTQYF.

This clonotype appeared many times. This chain connects TRBV5-4 to TRBJ2-1, with 7 bases that match TRBD1. The CDR3 length is 16 residues. Per the germline V gene, CDR1 is SGHNT and CDR2 is YYREEE (reference sequence). The ends lost 0 bases at V and 4 bases at J; junction bases unmatched: 7. This CDR3 is CASSLDGDSGYNEQFF. CDR3 bases: TGTGCCAGCAGCTTGGACGGGGACAGCGGATACAATGAGCAGTTCTTC.

This clonotype showed up many times. The chain links TRBV7-2 to TRBJ2-2; 12 nucleotides agree with TRBD2. J was trimmed by 6 bases and V by 3 bases; bases with no gene match: 14. CDR3 length: 19 amino acids. Germline V lookup: CDR1 SGHTA, CDR2 FQGNSA. The chain's CDR3 is CASSFRLAGATSDPGELFF. CDR3 DNA sequence: TGTGCCAGCAGCTTCCGACTAGCGGGAGCTACTAGTGACCCCGGGGAGCTGTTTTTT.

The table lists this clonotype with a few counts. The rearrangement links TRBV19 to TRBJ2-2; D is perhaps TRBD2 (6 bases). The ends were cut back, 3 bases at V and 3 bases at J, with 11 bases in the middle. From germline, CDR1 is LNHDA and CDR2 SQIVND (reference sequence). The CDR3 is made up of 15 amino acids. CDR3 bases: TGTGCCAGTAGTATCGGAGGGTCTGACACCGGGGAGCTGTTTTTT. Translating it yields CASSIGGSDTGELFF.

This clonotype was recorded many times. The chain carries TRBV20-1 and TRBJ2-2; perhaps TRBD1 as D (5 bases). Trimming stripped 6 bases from V and 1 base from J, with 9 bases between. Germline V gene data show CDR1 as DFQATT and CDR2 as SNEGSKA (reference sequence). This CDR3 has 13 amino acids. The CDR3 nucleotides read TGCAGTGCGGACCAGGGGAACACCGGGGAGCTGTTTTTT. The encoded protein is CSADQGNTGELFF.

This clonotype was picked up many times. This chain links TRBV4-1 with TRBJ2-1; 7 nucleotides agree with TRBD2. The germline V gene encodes CDR1 MGHRA and CDR2 YSYEKL. CDR3 length: 15 residues. V shed 0 bases and J 10 bases; nucleotides not matched to a gene: 9. DNA for the CDR3: TGCGCCAGCAGCCAAGATGTGGGAGGGCCAGAAGAGCAGTTCTTC. Protein: CASSQDVGGPEEQFF.

At least ten counts were recorded for this clonotype. The chain carries TRBV6-5 and TRBJ2-1, with 7 positions matching TRBD2. V shed 1 base, J shed 7 bases, and the junction held 13 bases outside the gene matches. Germline CDR1 and CDR2: MNHEY and SVGAGI. There are 17 residues in the CDR3. CDR3 amino acids: CASSYWDYILGWNEQFF. For the CDR3, the DNA is TGTGCCAGCAGTTACTGGGACTATATATTGGGGTGGAATGAGCAGTTCTTC.

As for this clonotype: Just one base apart from a much larger clone, this may be a read error. This chain uses TRBV28 with TRBJ2-1; 10 positions match TRBD2. CDR1 is MDHEN and CDR2 is SYDVKM in the germline V gene. The CDR3 covers 15 residues. The CDR3 nucleotides are TGTGCCAGCAGCCCCGGGACTAGCGACAACAATGAGCGGTTCTTC. Its translation is CASSPGTSDNNERFF.

V gene TRBV20-1 combines with J gene TRBJ2-3; D is perhaps TRBD2 (7 bases). Germline V gene data show CDR1 as DFQATT and CDR2 as SNEGSKA (reference sequence). CDR3 length: 14 amino acids. V was cut by 6 bases and J by 0 bases, with 13 bases left in between. CDR3 bases: TGCAGTGCCGACGGGGGGCTGAGCACAGATACGCAGTATTTT. Protein: CSADGGLSTDTQYF.

This clonotype was picked up many times. This chain links TRBV9 with TRBJ1-4; no clear D gene. This CDR3 has 14 residues. V dropped 0 bases and J dropped 4 bases, with 7 bases sitting between them. Germline values: CDR1 SGDLS, CDR2 YYNGEE. CDR3 loop: CASSVGWSNEKLFF. The DNA of the CDR3 is TGTGCCAGCAGCGTAGGGTGGAGTAATGAAAAACTGTTTTTT. The whole variable domain, filled in from reference TRBV9 and TRBJ1-4, reads DSGVTQTPKHLITATGQRVTLRCSPRSGDLSVYWYQQSLDQGLQFLIQYYNGEERAKGNILERFSAQQFPDLHSELNLSSLELGDSALYFCASSVGWSNEKLFFGSGTQLSVL.

This clonotype is categorized as medium-sized (0.01 to 0.1%). The chain is built from TRBV29-1 and TRBJ1-1, with D tentatively TRBD1 (5 bases). The CDR3 covers 16 residues. Germline CDR1 and CDR2: SQVTM and ANQGSEA. V dropped 2 bases and J dropped 1 base, with 17 bases sitting between them. DNA for the CDR3: TGCAGCGTTGAAAGTACCCTACGTCAGGGGAACACTGAAGCTTTCTTT. It is translated as CSVESTLRQGNTEAFF.

Notes on this clonotype: A read error is possible here, since a much larger clone lies one base away. The chain couples TRBV30 to TRBJ2-1, with D tentatively TRBD2 (6 bases). Germline V lookup: CDR1 GTSNPN, CDR2 SVGIG (reference sequence). The CDR3 is made up of 15 amino acids. The CDR3 protein is CAWRRDFLSYNGQFF. In DNA, the CDR3 is TGTGCCTGGAGGCGGGACTTTCTCAGTTACAATGGGCAGTTCTTC.

Many counts were recorded for this clonotype. The chain's CDR3 is CASSQGPGGSYEQYF. The CDR3 nucleotides read TGTGCCAGCAGCCAAGGACCGGGAGGGTCCTACGAGCAGTACTTC. V gene TRBV14 combines with J gene TRBJ2-7; 8 bases line up with TRBD2. J gave up 1 base and V 1 base, and 3 bases lay outside the gene matches. CDR1 and CDR2 (germline): SGHDN, FVKESK. The CDR3 covers 15 residues.

There are many counts of this clonotype. This chain uses TRBV29-1 with TRBJ1-4; maybe TRBD1 (5 bases). The V end was cut by 4 bases, the J end by 8 bases, with 11 bases between. CDR1 and CDR2 from the germline V gene are SQVTM and ANQGSEA. The CDR3 extends over 12 amino acids. This chain's CDR3 is CSVAMTEEKLFF. In DNA, the CDR3 is TGCAGCGTTGCTATGACAGAGGAAAAACTGTTTTTT.

In its sample, this clonotype was seen many times. V usage is TRBV7-2 and J usage is TRBJ2-5; D gene unclear. Germline CDR1 SGHTA, CDR2 FQGNSA. Trimming left V 1 base short and J 5 bases short, with 8 bases between. This CDR3 contains 13 residues. DNA of the CDR3: TGTGCCAGCAGCTTAGTCCCCGAGGAGACCCAGTACTTC. It specifies CASSLVPEETQYF.

This clonotype came up many times. The chain carries TRBV11-2 and TRBJ2-7, with D possibly TRBD2 on 5 matching bases. Germline V gives CDR1 SGHAT, CDR2 FQNNGV. The CDR3 extends over 12 amino acids. V was pared by 0 bases and J by 9 bases, with 9 bases between. CDR3: CASSLDSAGQYF. CDR3 bases: TGTGCCAGCAGCTTAGACTCTGCGGGGCAGTACTTC.

This clonotype was found many times. The chain has TRBV5-6 and TRBJ2-2; 11 nucleotides align to TRBD2. Germline CDR1 and CDR2: SGHDT and YYEEEE. This CDR3 comprises 15 residues. V shed 4 bases and J 13 bases; nucleotides not matched to a gene: 12. DNA of the CDR3: TGTGCCAGCAGCGGCGGGACTAGCGGTACTATGGGGCTGTTTTTT. Its translation: CASSGGTSGTMGLFF.

This clonotype was seen repeatedly, ten times or more. This chain links TRBV12-3 or TRBV12-4 with TRBJ1-5; D not resolved. Trimming removed 5 bases from V and 6 bases from J, with 14 bases in between. This CDR3 is built from 14 residues. For the CDR3, the DNA is TGTGCCAGCAGTAGAGCTGCTGGTGGTCAGCCCCAGCATTTT. Its translation is CASSRAAGGQPQHF.

In its sample, this clonotype was seen many times. The rearrangement joins TRBV29-1 to TRBJ2-4, with 10 positions matching TRBD2. V lost 7 bases to trimming and J lost 6 bases; unmatched junction nucleotides: 6. CDR3 size: 13 residues. Germline V gene data show CDR1 as SQVTM and CDR2 as ANQGSEA. Written as DNA, the CDR3 is TGCAGCGGGTTAGCGGGAGGTTCAAACATTCAGTACTTC. As protein: CSGLAGGSNIQYF.

This clonotype was seen many times. The chain recombines TRBV28 with TRBJ1-1; D gene ambiguous. V was trimmed by 2 bases and J by 4 bases, leaving 14 bases between them. The CDR3 runs to 15 residues. CDR1 and CDR2 (germline): MDHEN, SYDVKM. DNA of the CDR3: TGTGCCAGCAGTTTAATCGCCATATCGACCACTGAAGCTTTCTTT. Amino acid sequence: CASSLIAISTTEAFF.